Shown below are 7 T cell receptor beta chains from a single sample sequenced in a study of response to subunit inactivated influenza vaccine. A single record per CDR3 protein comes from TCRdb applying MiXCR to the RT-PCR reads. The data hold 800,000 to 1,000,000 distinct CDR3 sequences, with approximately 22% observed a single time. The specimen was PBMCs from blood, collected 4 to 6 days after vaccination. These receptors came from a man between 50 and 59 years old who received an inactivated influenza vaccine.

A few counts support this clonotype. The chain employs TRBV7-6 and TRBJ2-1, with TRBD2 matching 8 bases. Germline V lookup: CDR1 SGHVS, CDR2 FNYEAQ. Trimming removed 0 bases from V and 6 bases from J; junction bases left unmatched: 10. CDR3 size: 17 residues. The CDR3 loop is CASSLAPYGRVGNEQFF. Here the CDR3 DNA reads TGTGCCAGCAGCTTAGCGCCCTACGGGAGGGTCGGCAATGAGCAGTTCTTC. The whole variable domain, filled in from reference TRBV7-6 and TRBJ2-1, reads GAGVSQSPRYKVTKRGQDVALRCDPISGHVSLYWYRQALGQGPEFLTYFNYEAQQDKSGLPNDRFSAERPEGSISTLTIQRTEQRDSAMYRCASSLAPYGRVGNEQFFGPGTRLTVL.

CDR3 nucleotides: TGTGCCAGCAGCGTAATAGCGGGGCACCACAATGAGCAGTTCTTC. Amino acid sequence: CASSVIAGHHNEQFF. This sequence joins TRBV12-1 and TRBJ2-1; the D segment call TRBD2 is taken from the table without a DNA check. TRBV12-1 is described as a pseudogene. The CDR3 length is 15 residues.

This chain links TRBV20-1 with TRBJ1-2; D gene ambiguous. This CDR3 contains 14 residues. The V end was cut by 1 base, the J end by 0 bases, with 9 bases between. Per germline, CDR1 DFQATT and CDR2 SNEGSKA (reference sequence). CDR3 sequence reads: CSARGGETNYGYTF. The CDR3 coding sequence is TGCAGTGCTAGAGGGGGAGAAACTAACTATGGCTACACCTTC.

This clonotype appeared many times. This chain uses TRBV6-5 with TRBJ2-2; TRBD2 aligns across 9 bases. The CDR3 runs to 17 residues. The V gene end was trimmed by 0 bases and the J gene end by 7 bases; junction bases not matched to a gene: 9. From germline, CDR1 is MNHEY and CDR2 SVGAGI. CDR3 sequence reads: CASSYSVASGVNGELFF. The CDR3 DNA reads TGTGCCAGCAGTTACTCAGTGGCTAGCGGGGTGAACGGGGAGCTGTTTTTT.

CDR3 DNA: TGTGCCAGCAGCCCCACCCTGAGCAATCAGCCCCAGCATTTT. It encodes CASSPTLSNQPQHF. The gene calls are TRBV7-2 and TRBJ1-5; D is uncertain. CDR1 SGHTA and CDR2 FQGNSA come from the germline V gene. V lost 5 bases and J 1 base, leaving 9 bases between the germline ends. CDR3 size: 14 residues. The entire variable domain, with the rest obtained from reference TRBV7-2 and TRBJ1-5, is as follows: GAGVSQSPSNKVTEKGKDVELRCDPISGHTALYWYRQSLGQGLEFLIYFQGNSAPDKSGLPSDRFSAERTGGSVSTLTIQRTQQEDSAVYLCASSPTLSNQPQHFGDGTRLSIL.

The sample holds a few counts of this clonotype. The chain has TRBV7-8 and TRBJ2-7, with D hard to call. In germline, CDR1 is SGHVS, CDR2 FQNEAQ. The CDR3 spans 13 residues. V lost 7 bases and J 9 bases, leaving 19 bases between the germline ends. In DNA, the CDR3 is TGTGCCAGCATCCCCCGGTCGGGCACGGGGCAGTACTTC. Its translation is CASIPRSGTGQYF.

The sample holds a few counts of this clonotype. CDR3 residues: CASSVNLISYNEQFF. The CDR3 coding sequence is TGTGCCAGCAGCGTGAACCTTATTTCCTACAATGAGCAGTTCTTC. The V call is TRBV6-1, the J call TRBJ2-1; no firm D call. V was shortened by 6 bases and J by 1 base, with 13 bases between the two germline ends. The germline V gene has CDR1 MNHNS and CDR2 SASEGT. The CDR3 runs 15 residues.